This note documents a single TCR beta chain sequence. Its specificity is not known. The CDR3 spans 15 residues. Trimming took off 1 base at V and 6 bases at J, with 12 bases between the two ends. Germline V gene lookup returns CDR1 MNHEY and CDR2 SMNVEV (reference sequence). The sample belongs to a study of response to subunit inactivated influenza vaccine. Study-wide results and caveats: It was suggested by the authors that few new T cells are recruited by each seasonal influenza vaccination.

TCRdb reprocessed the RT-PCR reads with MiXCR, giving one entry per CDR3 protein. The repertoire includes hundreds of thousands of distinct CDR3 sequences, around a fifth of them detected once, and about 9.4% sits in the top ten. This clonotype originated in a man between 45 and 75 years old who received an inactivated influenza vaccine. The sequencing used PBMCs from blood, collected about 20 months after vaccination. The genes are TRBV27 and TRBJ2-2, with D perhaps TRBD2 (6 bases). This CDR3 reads CASSLWGRSAGELFF. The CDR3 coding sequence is TGTGCCAGCAGTTTATGGGGGAGGTCGGCCGGGGAGCTGTTTTTT.